What follows are 26 T cell receptor beta chains derived from one specimen sequenced in a study of cytomegalovirus exposure and HLA in healthy donors. With 60 Vbeta and 13 Jbeta primers, the PCR was carried out. Clones were read by immunoSEQ multiplex PCR, and TCRdb kept only the in-frame ones, dropping some. The table has tens of thousands of clones, 60% to 75% seen once; the top ten hold about 9.1%. The specimen sequenced was PBMCs. Receptors were obtained from a woman aged 45-65 years in good health and CMV-seronegative.

V is TRBV19 and J is TRBJ2-1, with D maybe TRBD2 (6 bases). Germline lookup yields CDR1 LNHDA and CDR2 SQIVND (reference sequence). This CDR3 spans 12 amino acids. V was clipped by 5 bases and J by 5 bases, with 7 bases between them. The CDR3 region has the DNA TGTGCCAGTAGTCCGGGGGACAATGAGCAGTTCTTC. It yields the protein CASSPGDNEQFF.

The chain employs TRBV10-1 and TRBJ1-1; 7 bases align to TRBD1. The CDR3 has 13 amino acids. The V and J ends lost 10 bases and 5 bases, in that order; junction bases with no gene match: 10. The germline CDR1 and CDR2 sequences are WNHNN and SYGVQD (reference sequence). In DNA form, the CDR3 reads TGCGCCATCCTTGACAGGGCGAGGACTGAAGCTTTCTTT. It yields the protein CAILDRARTEAFF.

The chain uses TRBV5-1 and TRBJ2-1; no definite D call. Trimming removed 4 bases from V and 4 bases from J, with 6 bases in between. In germline, CDR1 is SGHRS, CDR2 YFSETQ. The CDR3 totals 12 residues. The DNA for the CDR3 is TGCGCCAGCAGCCCCAATTACAATGAGCAGTTCTTC. It yields the protein CASSPNYNEQFF.

The chain couples TRBV5-1 to TRBJ2-4; D possibly corresponds to TRBD2 (6 bases). V lost 4 bases to trimming and J lost 9 bases, with 14 bases between them. Germline V gene sequence: CDR1 SGHRS, CDR2 YFSETQ. The CDR3 is made up of 13 amino acids. The CDR3 here is CASSPEGSGIQYF. As DNA, the CDR3 is TGCGCCAGCAGCCCGGAAGGTAGCGGCATTCAGTACTTC.

This chain connects TRBV9 to TRBJ2-7; 7 nucleotides agree with TRBD1. This CDR3 comprises 15 residues. Looked up from germline, CDR1 is SGDLS and CDR2 is YYNGEE. Trimming at V came to 0 bases and at J to 2 bases, leaving 5 bases not matched to a gene. CDR3 coding DNA: TGTGCCAGCAGCGTAGCTGGGACAGACACCTACGAGCAGTACTTC. Residues: CASSVAGTDTYEQYF.

The genes are TRBV28 and TRBJ2-7; D is perhaps TRBD2 (5 bases). The CDR3 spans 14 residues. Trimming stripped 5 bases from V and 3 bases from J, with 14 bases between. Germline V gene lookup returns CDR1 MDHEN and CDR2 SYDVKM. The CDR3 DNA reads TGTGCCAGCAGTACCAACCCTCGGGGCTACGAGCAGTACTTC. Amino acids: CASSTNPRGYEQYF.

The V call is TRBV7-9, the J call TRBJ2-5; 8 nucleotides match TRBD2. Germline V gene lookup returns CDR1 SEHNR and CDR2 FQNEAQ (reference sequence). There are 15 residues in the CDR3. J lost 2 bases, V lost 2 bases, and 4 bases had no gene match. The CDR3 here is CASSLPGTRQETQYF. In DNA form, the CDR3 reads TGTGCCAGCAGCTTACCGGGGACTAGACAAGAGACCCAGTACTTC.

In its sample, this clone was seen a few times. The J gene is TRBJ1-4, the V gene TRBV6-1; 10 bases match TRBD1. The CDR3 contains 13 residues. The germline V gene encodes CDR1 MNHNS and CDR2 SASEGT. After removal of 4 bases from V and 8 bases from J, the junction contained 1 base not matched to a gene. The CDR3 is CASSGDRGEKLFF. CDR3 coding DNA: TGTGCCAGCAGTGGGGACAGGGGAGAAAAACTGTTTTTT.

DNA of the CDR3: TGTGCCAGCAGTGAAACGGATTCACCCCTCCACTTT. Its translation: CASSETDSPLHF. This chain links TRBV2 with TRBJ1-6; D remains ambiguous. The CDR3 consists of 12 residues. The V and J ends lost 2 bases and 8 bases respectively, with 4 bases between them. Germline CDR1 SNHLY, CDR2 FYNNEI.

The chain links TRBV5-5 to TRBJ2-3; 12 bases match TRBD2. The CDR3 runs 16 residues. V lost 6 bases to trimming and J lost 5 bases; unmatched junction nucleotides: 10. The germline V gene encodes CDR1 SGHKS and CDR2 YYEKEE (reference sequence). The DNA for the CDR3 is TGTGCCAGCAACGTCCTAGCGGGGGGGCCGGGAGATACGCAGTATTTT. This codes for CASNVLAGGPGDTQYF. The complete variable domain, with remaining parts taken from reference TRBV5-5 and TRBJ2-3, reads DAGVTQSPTHLIKTRGQQVTLRCSPISGHKSVSWYQQVLGQGPQFIFQYYEKEERGRGNFPDRFSARQFPNYSSELNVNALLLGDSALYLCASNVLAGGPGDTQYFGPGTRLTVL.

The V call is TRBV5-5, the J call TRBJ1-2; D might be TRBD1 (6 bases). V lost 1 base, J lost 3 bases, and 7 bases lay in between. CDR3 length: 13 amino acids. The germline V gene encodes CDR1 SGHKS and CDR2 YYEKEE (reference sequence). The CDR3 region is CASSLSGDYGYTF. CDR3 bases: TGTGCCAGCAGCTTGTCAGGGGACTATGGCTACACCTTC.

V gene TRBV5-8 combines with J gene TRBJ1-4; 7 nucleotides line up with TRBD1. V shed 4 bases, J shed 5 bases, and the junction held 5 bases outside the gene matches. The CDR3 has 14 amino acids. Looked up from germline, CDR1 is SGHTS and CDR2 is YDEGEE. The CDR3 region is CASSDGTVNEKLFF. As DNA, the CDR3 is TGTGCCAGCAGCGACGGGACAGTAAATGAAAAACTGTTTTTT.

The chain joins TRBV5-8 to TRBJ1-1; D is unclear. Between the trimmed V and J ends, which lost 1 base and 4 bases, there was a span of 11 bases. CDR1 and CDR2 (germline): SGHTS, YDEGEE. The CDR3 is 14 amino acids. CDR3 nucleotides: TGTGCCAGCAGCTTGTCCGGGGAAGCCACTGAAGCTTTCTTT. Translated: CASSLSGEATEAFF.

In the case of this clone: One end of the junction fails to match germline, which may point to a read error. This chain links TRBV7-9 with TRBJ2-7; possibly TRBD2 for D (5 bases). Per the germline V gene, CDR1 is SEHNR and CDR2 is FQNEAQ (reference sequence). This CDR3 contains 16 residues. Here the CDR3 reads CASSPERVPTSSEQYF. The CDR3 DNA is TGTGCCAGCAGCCCCGAGAGGGTCCCGACATCCTCCGAGCAGTACTTC.

V gene TRBV27 combines with J gene TRBJ2-3; no clear D gene. V shed 3 bases and J shed 8 bases, with 9 bases lying between them. The CDR3 is 12 amino acids. Germline V gives CDR1 MNHEY, CDR2 SMNVEV (reference sequence). The CDR3 region has the DNA TGTGCCAGCAGTTTTCTGACGGGTACGCAGTATTTT. This gives the protein CASSFLTGTQYF.

The V call is TRBV20-1, the J call TRBJ2-7; D gene unclear. The CDR3 length is 11 residues. CDR1 is DFQATT, CDR2 SNEGSKA, per germline (reference sequence). V lost 6 bases to trimming and J lost 4 bases, with 10 bases between them. The DNA for the CDR3 is TGCAGTGCCCTAACAGATTACGAGCAGTACTTC. It encodes CSALTDYEQYF.

This chain links TRBV28 with TRBJ1-5, with D possibly TRBD1 on 5 matching bases. V gave up 7 bases and J gave up 6 bases, with 16 bases separating them. The CDR3 spans 14 residues. The germline gives CDR1 MDHEN, CDR2 SYDVKM. CDR3 nucleotides: TGTGCCAGCACCGGGGGGGGACGAACTCAGCCCCAGCATTTT. Protein: CASTGGGRTQPQHF.

The V call is TRBV7-9, the J call TRBJ2-7; perhaps TRBD1 as D (6 bases). V was pared by 2 bases and J by 2 bases, with 13 bases between. The CDR3 has 15 amino acids. In germline, CDR1 is SEHNR, CDR2 FQNEAQ (reference sequence). The DNA of the CDR3 is TGTGCCAGCAGCTTATCTCTTAAGGGGGCCTACGAGCAGTACTTC. Amino acids: CASSLSLKGAYEQYF.

The CDR3 bases are TGTGCCAGCAGTTTAAGGGCCTTAGCGGCCCCCTCATACGAGCAGTACTTC. This translates into CASSLRALAAPSYEQYF. The chain is built from TRBV28 and TRBJ2-7, with TRBD2 as a possible D gene (6 bases). Germline V gene lookup returns CDR1 MDHEN and CDR2 SYDVKM. V shed 2 bases and J shed 4 bases, with 21 bases lying between them. The CDR3 runs 17 residues. The full variable domain, with the rest looked up from reference TRBV28 and TRBJ2-7, is DVKVTQSSRYLVKRTGEKVFLECVQDMDHENMFWYRQDPGLGLRLIYFSYDVKMKEKGDIPEGYSVSREKKERFSLILESASTNQTSMYLCASSLRALAAPSYEQYFGPGTRLTVT.

This clone came up a few times. J is TRBJ2-2 and V is TRBV11-3, with D uncertain. Trimming pared 1 base from V and 3 bases from J, leaving 9 bases between. This CDR3 spans 15 amino acids. Germline V CDR1 and CDR2: SGHNT, YENEEA. CDR3 DNA: TGTGCCAGCAGCTTAGGTCTGGGCGACACCGGGGAGCTGTTTTTT. Translating it yields CASSLGLGDTGELFF.

This chain connects TRBV30 to TRBJ1-5; possibly TRBD1 for D (5 bases). Germline V gene lookup returns CDR1 GTSNPN and CDR2 SVGIG (reference sequence). V was cut by 2 bases and J by 7 bases, with 12 bases left in between. The CDR3 loop spans 13 amino acids. The CDR3 spells CAWSKEGSQPQHF. CDR3 bases: TGTGCCTGGAGTAAGGAGGGGTCCCAGCCCCAGCATTTT.

The table lists this clone with a count of one. The chain joins TRBV19 to TRBJ2-7; perhaps TRBD2 as D (6 bases). Germline lookup yields CDR1 LNHDA and CDR2 SQIVND (reference sequence). The V gene lost 1 base and the J gene lost 3 bases, with 13 bases spanning the gap. The CDR3 sequence is 15 residues long. The CDR3 bases are TGTGCCAGTAGTATAGCACTAGCCCTGGGCTACGAGCAGTACTTC. As protein: CASSIALALGYEQYF.

This chain connects TRBV7-2 to TRBJ2-3; D unclear. Trimming cost V 6 bases and J 1 base, with 8 bases left between them. This CDR3 contains 13 residues. Looked up from germline, CDR1 is SGHTA and CDR2 is FQGNSA. The CDR3 bases are TGTGCCAGCAGTAGCTGGGGCACAGATACGCAGTATTTT. Protein: CASSSWGTDTQYF.

As regards this clone: An end of the junction does not agree with germline; a read error may underlie this. This rearrangement joins TRBV19 to TRBJ1-3, with D uncertain. There are 13 residues in the CDR3. Germline loops: CDR1 LNHDA, CDR2 SQIVND (reference sequence). The CDR3: CASTGVGGNTIYF. The CDR3, as DNA: TGTGCGAGTACCGGGGTTGGAGGAAACACCATATATTTT. Complete variable domain (other parts from reference TRBV19 and TRBJ1-3): DGGITQSPKYLFRKEGQNVTLSCEQNLNHDAMYWYRQDPGQGLRLIYYSQIVNDFQKGDIAEGYSVSREKKESFPLTVTSAQKNPTAFYLCASTGVGGNTIYFGEGSWLTVV.

J is TRBJ2-6 and V is TRBV5-1; 8 bases are shared with TRBD2. The CDR3 has 18 amino acids. V trimming: 1 base; J trimming: 3 bases; junction bases outside the gene matches: 9. Germline values: CDR1 SGHRS, CDR2 YFSETQ. The CDR3 reads CASSLMPGGPVGANVLTF. CDR3 DNA sequence: TGCGCCAGCAGCTTGATGCCGGGAGGGCCGGTTGGGGCCAACGTCCTGACTTTC.

The chain has TRBV19 and TRBJ1-1, with unresolved D. V gave up 5 bases and J gave up 7 bases, with 17 bases separating them. Germline V gives CDR1 LNHDA, CDR2 SQIVND (reference sequence). The CDR3 sequence is 14 residues long. CDR3 sequence reads: CASSHGESSSEAFF. CDR3 DNA: TGTGCCAGTAGTCATGGGGAGAGTAGTAGTGAAGCTTTCTTT.